This T cell receptor beta chain was recorded in a study of T cell responses to AZD1222 COVID-19 vaccine. Germline lookup yields CDR1 MNHEY and CDR2 SVGEGT. The CDR3 has 16 residues. V gave up 0 bases and J gave up 3 bases, with 14 bases separating them. Measured with immunoSEQ multiplex PCR; TCRdb has only the in-frame clones, and not every one. The sample lists some 130,000 clones, nearly 95% occurring once. This receptor was taken from an adult in good health. The V call is TRBV6-2 or TRBV6-3, the J call TRBJ1-2; D perhaps matches TRBD1 (6 bases). The input for sequencing was peripheral blood, taken on day 0 of AZD1222 vaccination. The CDR3 is CASSYSYRDTDYGYTF. The DNA of the CDR3 is TGTGCCAGCAGTTACTCTTACCGGGACACCGACTATGGCTACACCTTC.